A selection of T cell receptor beta chains follows, all from one sample in a study of cytomegalovirus exposure and HLA in healthy donors. The method was immunoSEQ multiplex PCR; TCRdb's version includes in-frame clones alone and lacks a portion of them. This sample yields a few hundred thousand clones, of which 77% are seen a single time; 2.5% to 3% belongs to the top ten. Sample: PBMCs. All receptors derive from a woman aged 55 to 70 in good health and CMV-seropositive. Each CDR3 is given with its conserved first and last residue. The D gene is left open where the match is weak. Clone sizes are given selectively: once, few, many, or a class where the clone is expanded.

>TRBJ1-1|TRBV30|-|-|15
CAWSGSGSMNTEAFF
TGTGCCTGGAGTGGATCTGGGAGCATGAACACTGAAGCTTTCTTT
>TRBJ2-1|TRBV12-5|-|TRBD1|17
CASGLTPGTGAYNEQFF
TGTGCTAGTGGTTTGACCCCCGGGACAGGAGCCTACAATGAGCAGTTCTTC
>TRBJ2-1|TRBV5-4|few|-|14
CASSLGGVYNEQFF
TGTGCCAGCAGCCTAGGAGGGGTCTACAATGAGCAGTTCTTC
>TRBJ1-2|TRBV4-3|few|-|14
CASSQETGSYGYTF
TGCGCCAGCAGCCAGGAAACAGGGTCCTATGGCTACACCTTC
>TRBJ2-4|TRBV7-6|-|-|13
CASSLGGVNIQYF
TGTGCCAGCAGCTTAGGCGGGGTGAACATTCAGTACTTC
>TRBJ1-1|TRBV30|-|-|13
CAWDDSFNTEAFF
TGTGCCTGGGACGACAGTTTTAATACCGAAGCTTTCTTT
>TRBJ1-1|TRBV5-1|-|TRBD1|15
CASRLGQGSNTEAFF
TGCGCCAGCAGATTGGGACAGGGTTCGAACACTGAAGCTTTCTTT
>TRBJ2-1|TRBV13|-|TRBD2|19
CASSLRPADSGAQTNEQFF
TGTGCCAGCAGTTTACGCCCCGCCGACAGCGGGGCCCAGACCAATGAGCAGTTCTTC
>TRBJ2-3|TRBV7-2|-|-|14
CASSLASGTDTQYF
TGTGCCAGCAGCCTAGCTAGCGGCACAGATACGCAGTATTTT
>TRBJ2-7|TRBV15|-|-|11
CATSRDNEQYF
TGTGCCACCAGCAGAGATAACGAGCAGTACTTC
>TRBJ1-4|TRBV29-1|few|TRBD1|11
CSVEGGQDLFF
TGCAGCGTTGAAGGCGGACAGGATCTATTTTTT
>TRBJ2-2|TRBV30|-|TRBD2|15
CAWSLLAAYTGELFF
TGTGCCTGGAGTTTGCTAGCGGCCTACACCGGGGAGCTGTTTTTT
>TRBJ2-7|TRBV6-5|-|TRBD1|14
CASSRTGVDYEQYF
TGTGCCAGCAGCAGGACAGGGGTCGACTACGAGCAGTACTTC
>TRBJ2-7|TRBV9|-|TRBD1|15
CASSVAPGTVYEQYF
TGTGCCAGCAGCGTAGCCCCGGGGACAGTCTACGAGCAGTACTTC
>TRBJ2-3|TRBV28|-|TRBD2|17
CASSLFGLAENTDTQYF
TGTGCCAGCAGTTTATTTGGGCTAGCGGAAAACACAGATACGCAGTATTTT
>TRBJ1-4|TRBV6-5|-|-|13
CASSPQTGLEVFF
TGTGCCAGCAGTCCTCAGACAGGCCTAGAAGTGTTTTTT
>TRBJ1-6|TRBV7-2|-|TRBD1|14
CASSAGQGRSPLHF
TGTGCCAGCAGCGCGGGACAGGGACGTTCACCCCTCCACTTT
>TRBJ1-2|TRBV21-1|-|-|17
CASSKLDRVFKKDGYTF
TGTGCCAGCAGCAAACTGGACAGGGTTTTTAAGAAGGATGGCTACACCTTC
>TRBJ1-1|TRBV28|-|TRBD1|15
CASSLGAGGSAEAFF
TGTGCCAGCAGTTTAGGCGCAGGGGGGAGCGCTGAAGCTTTCTTT
>TRBJ2-7|TRBV25-1|-|TRBD2|13
CASSRTGGHEQYF
TGTGCCAGCAGCCGCACGGGGGGACACGAGCAGTACTTC
>TRBJ1-4|TRBV5-4|-|TRBD1|15
CASSPTGGGDEKLFF
TGTGCCAGCAGCCCAACAGGGGGTGGGGATGAAAAACTGTTTTTT
>TRBJ1-4|TRBV28|-|-|12
CASRPRWEKLFF
TGTGCCAGCAGACCCAGGTGGGAAAAACTGTTTTTT
>TRBJ2-7|TRBV4-2|few|TRBD2|15
CASSQGTSNSYEQYF
TGTGCCAGCAGCCAGGGGACTAGCAATTCCTACGAGCAGTACTTC
>TRBJ2-7|TRBV18|-|-|15
CASSLTGVGRYEQYF
TGTGCCAGCTCACTGACAGGAGTTGGTCGCTACGAGCAGTACTTC
>TRBJ1-5|TRBV7-9|-|TRBD1|17
CASSDNSGTVPNQPQHF
TGTGCCAGCAGCGATAATTCAGGGACAGTCCCCAATCAGCCCCAGCATTTT
>TRBJ1-5|TRBV27|-|TRBD1|14
CASSLWTGNQPQHF
TGTGCCAGCAGTTTATGGACAGGGAATCAGCCCCAGCATTTT
>TRBJ1-1|TRBV19|few|TRBD1|14
CASSIGQGATEAFF
TGTGCCAGTAGTATAGGGCAGGGGGCGACTGAAGCTTTCTTT